What follows are 9 T cell receptor beta chains derived from one specimen sequenced in a study of regulatory T cells in long-lasting Graves disease. The time point: newly diagnosed GD, antithyroid drugs for less than 3 months. Preparation of the TCR library used RNA extracted from PBMCs. iRepertoire HTBI primers and Arm-PCR of CDR3 regions built TCR beta libraries. Each CDR3 protein is one row after TCRdb ran MiXCR on the multiplex PCR reads. Of hundreds of thousands of distinct CDR3 sequences in the sample, 16% were seen once. These data were likewise used in another study, on T cells in Graves' hyperthyroidism and ophthalmopathy.

The sample was peripheral blood mononuclear cells (PBMCs), taken at new diagnosis, from a patient treated with antithyroid drugs. Source of these receptors: a middle-aged man with Graves disease.

This clonotype has ten or more counts. The gene calls are TRBV30 and TRBJ1-1; 8 nucleotides agree with TRBD1. In germline, CDR1 is GTSNPN, CDR2 SVGIG (reference sequence). This CDR3 has 12 amino acids. With 4 bases clipped from V and 9 bases from J, the junction kept 7 bases outside the gene matches. The chain's CDR3 is CAWIGTGGKAFF. CDR3 sequence (DNA): TGTGCCTGGATCGGGACAGGTGGGAAAGCTTTCTTT.

This clonotype was seen at least ten times. The chain is built from TRBV20-1 and TRBJ1-5, with 10 bases identical to TRBD1. Germline loops: CDR1 DFQATT, CDR2 SNEGSKA (reference sequence). V trimming: 6 bases; J trimming: 6 bases; junction bases outside the gene matches: 8. The CDR3 has 14 residues. CDR3 region: CSAWDRGSGQPQHF. DNA of the CDR3: TGCAGTGCCTGGGACAGGGGATCAGGTCAGCCCCAGCATTTT.

This clonotype was recorded many times. The J gene is TRBJ2-3, the V gene TRBV11-2; tentative D call: TRBD2 (6 bases). Germline CDR1 reads SGHAT; CDR2 reads FQNNGV. The V end lost 5 bases, the J end lost 4 bases, and 13 bases lay between the germline ends. The CDR3 has 14 residues. The CDR3 DNA follows: TGTGCCAGCAGCCGGCGGGGTGGGTCAGATACGCAGTATTTT. It is translated as CASSRRGGSDTQYF.

The table lists this clonotype with a few counts. The rearrangement uses TRBV7-8 and TRBJ1-2; no reliable D call. CDR1 is SGHVS, CDR2 FQNEAQ, per germline. V shed 1 base and J shed 6 bases, with 9 bases lying between them. The CDR3 has 13 residues. CDR3 in amino acids: CASSLGPENGYTF. DNA for the CDR3: TGTGCCAGCAGCTTAGGGCCAGAAAATGGCTACACCTTC.

This clonotype was recorded at least ten times. The chain recombines TRBV27 with TRBJ1-2, with D unclear. Per germline, CDR1 MNHEY and CDR2 SMNVEV (reference sequence). V was shortened by 5 bases and J by 0 bases, with 16 bases between the two germline ends. The CDR3 is made up of 16 amino acids. CDR3 in amino acids: CASSPETGLTNYGYTF. The CDR3 coding sequence is TGTGCCAGCAGTCCCGAAACCGGGCTAACTAACTATGGCTACACCTTC.

For this clonotype: A read error is possible here, since a much larger clone lies one base away. The CDR3 loop is CASSYRAGRTDTQYF. For the CDR3, the DNA is TGTGCCAGCAGTTACAGGGCGGGGCGCACAGATACGCAGTATTTT. The V call is TRBV6-2 or TRBV6-3, the J call TRBJ2-3, with D tentatively TRBD2 (6 bases). Germline CDR1 is MNHEY and CDR2 is SVGEGT. The CDR3 is made up of 15 amino acids. Trimming removed 2 bases at V and 1 base at J, with 10 bases between.

This clonotype was observed many times. V and J are TRBV28 and TRBJ2-7; D remains unclear. Germline loops: CDR1 MDHEN, CDR2 SYDVKM. Trimming stripped 7 bases from V and 10 bases from J, with 5 bases between. CDR3 length: 8 residues. CDR3 region: CASMPQYF. CDR3 nucleotides: TGTGCCAGCATGCCACAGTACTTC.

This clonotype was recorded at least ten times. The chain's CDR3 is CASSLRRVETQYF. The DNA for the CDR3 is TGTGCCAGCAGTTTAAGGAGGGTGGAGACCCAGTACTTC. The V gene is TRBV27, the J gene TRBJ2-5; possible D gene TRBD2, 6 bases. The CDR3 length is 13 residues. Trimming stripped 2 bases from V and 5 bases from J, with 9 bases between. Germline assignment: CDR1 MNHEY and CDR2 SMNVEV (reference sequence).

This clonotype has a single count. The chain recombines TRBV20-1 with TRBJ2-7, with a possible D match to TRBD1 (6 bases). The CDR3 has 14 residues. Trimming removed 5 bases at V and 2 bases at J, with 16 bases between. Germline CDR1 reads DFQATT; CDR2 reads SNEGSKA (reference sequence). CDR3 nucleotide sequence: TGCAGTGCTCCCTCGGGACAACCGCCCTACGAGCAGTACTTC. It encodes CSAPSGQPPYEQYF.